These T cell receptor beta chains were read from a single sample in a study of CD8 T cells in Susac syndrome. TCRdb itself ran the immunoSEQ multiplex PCR reads through MiXCR, one entry per CDR3 protein. The data hold about 120,000 distinct CDR3 sequences, with about nine tenths observed a single time. The sample consisted of CD4+ T cells from PBMCs. The source is a human donor in good health. Each CDR3 is given with its conserved first and last residue. The D gene is left open where the match is weak. Clone size is given for some rows only: seen once, a few or many times, or a class if the clone is expanded.

d_call j_call clone_size v_call cdr3_length cdr3_aa cdr3_nt
TRBD1 TRBJ1-2 NA TRBV12-3/TRBV12-4 16 CASSPGQGNGGYGYTF TGTGCCAGCAGTCCTGGACAGGGGAATGGTGGCTATGGCTACACCTTC
TRBD1 TRBJ2-7 NA TRBV29-1 13 CSVERQGTYEQYF TGCAGCGTTGAAAGACAGGGGACCTACGAGCAGTACTTC
NA TRBJ2-1 NA TRBV18 12 CASSPQLDEQFF TGTGCCAGCTCACCACAACTAGATGAGCAGTTCTTC
NA TRBJ1-2 NA TRBV7-9 15 CASSSRGPPSGGYTF TGTGCCAGCAGCTCCCGGGGACCACCCAGCGGGGGCTACACCTTC
NA TRBJ1-4 NA TRBV7-2 16 CASSTRVQATNEKLFF TGTGCCAGCAGCACAAGGGTCCAAGCAACTAATGAAAAACTGTTTTTT
TRBD1 TRBJ2-6 NA TRBV7-2 16 CASADRAFSGANVLTF TGTGCCAGCGCGGACAGGGCGTTCTCTGGGGCCAACGTCCTGACTTTC
NA TRBJ1-3 NA TRBV12-3/TRBV12-4 15 CASSSVSGSRNTIYF TGTGCCAGCAGTTCTGTGTCAGGCAGTCGAAACACCATATATTTT
TRBD2 TRBJ2-7 NA TRBV5-4 16 CASSLVASGASYEQYF TGTGCCAGCAGCTTGGTGGCTAGCGGGGCGTCCTACGAGCAGTACTTC
NA TRBJ2-2 NA TRBV7-2 14 CASSLAKTPGELFF TGTGCCAGCAGCTTAGCGAAGACCCCCGGGGAGCTGTTTTTT
TRBD2 TRBJ2-1 NA TRBV19 15 CASSIELAVYNEQLF TGTGCCAGTAGTATCGAACTAGCGGTTTACAATGAGCAGCTCTTC
NA TRBJ2-1 NA TRBV29-1 11 CSFNRLNEQFF TGCAGCTTTAACAGGCTCAATGAGCAGTTCTTC
NA TRBJ2-1 NA TRBV19 15 CASTDRAYSYNEQFF TGTGCCAGTACCGATAGGGCCTACTCCTACAATGAGCAGTTCTTC
NA TRBJ2-6 NA TRBV19 17 CASSRGSLLSGANVLTF TGTGCCAGTAGTCGGGGCAGTCTACTCTCTGGGGCCAACGTCCTGACTTTC
NA TRBJ2-3 NA TRBV3-1 15 CASSQEEGRTDTQYF TGTGCCAGCAGCCAAGAAGAGGGCCGCACAGATACGCAGTATTTT
NA TRBJ1-1 NA TRBV29-1 12 CSVVGDGAGAFF TGCAGCGTTGTGGGAGACGGAGCGGGGGCTTTCTTT
NA TRBJ1-4 NA TRBV5-1 14 CASSPGTPDGKLFF TGCGCCAGCAGCCCAGGGACGCCAGACGGGAAACTGTTTTTT
NA TRBJ1-2 NA TRBV7-2 14 CASSLVLDNYGYTF TGTGCCAGCAGCTTAGTTTTAGACAACTATGGCTACACCTTC
NA TRBJ2-3 NA TRBV20-1 15 CSAPHLLSGPDTQYF TGCAGTGCACCGCATCTGCTCAGCGGCCCAGATACGCAGTATTTT
TRBD2 TRBJ2-3 NA TRBV7-9 16 CASSLATSGDTDTQYF TGTGCCAGCAGCTTAGCTACTAGCGGGGACACAGATACGCAGTATTTT
NA TRBJ1-2 NA TRBV5-1 17 CASSLERGQSSNYGYTF TGCGCCAGCAGCTTGGAACGAGGACAAAGTTCTAACTATGGCTACACCTTC
NA TRBJ2-7 NA TRBV20-1 13 CSADGRQSHEQYF TGCAGTGCTGACGGCCGTCAGTCCCACGAGCAGTACTTC
NA TRBJ1-1 NA TRBV5-1 15 CASSLAPGSGGEAFF TGCGCCAGCAGCTTGGCCCCGGGGTCCGGTGGAGAAGCTTTCTTT
NA TRBJ2-5 NA TRBV11-2 19 CASSTGTDEGLRAWETQYF TGTGCCAGCAGCACCGGGACGGACGAAGGTTTGAGGGCGTGGGAGACCCAGTACTTC
NA TRBJ1-5 NA TRBV6-2/TRBV6-3 13 CASKTVSNQPQHF TGTGCCAGCAAGACAGTGAGCAATCAGCCCCAGCATTTT
TRBD1 TRBJ1-2 NA TRBV14 15 CASSQGQGADYGYTF TGTGCCAGCAGCCAAGGACAGGGAGCGGACTATGGCTACACCTTC
NA TRBJ2-5 NA TRBV2 15 CASSLTPGLGETQYF TGTGCCAGCAGTTTAACACCGGGACTGGGAGAGACCCAGTACTTC
NA TRBJ1-2 NA TRBV20-1 14 CSARVEAVAYGYTF TGCAGTGCTAGAGTCGAGGCGGTGGCCTATGGCTACACCTTC
NA TRBJ2-2 NA TRBV6-4 13 CASSAEGVGELFF TGTGCCAGCAGTGCCGAGGGAGTCGGGGAGCTGTTTTTT
TRBD2 TRBJ2-2 NA TRBV19 19 CASSIGLAGAHPNTGELFF TGTGCCAGTAGTATCGGACTAGCGGGAGCTCATCCGAACACCGGGGAGCTGTTTTTT
NA TRBJ1-3 NA TRBV7-8 14 CASSPIRVLNTIYF TGTGCCAGCAGCCCAATCCGGGTTCTTAACACCATATATTTT
NA TRBJ1-5 NA TRBV19 15 CASSTTRHSNQPQHF TGTGCCAGTAGTACCACACGACACAGCAATCAGCCCCAGCATTTT
TRBD2 TRBJ2-2 NA TRBV7-2 17 CASSLARLAGRTGELFF TGTGCCAGCAGCTTAGCCCGACTAGCGGGAAGAACCGGGGAGCTGTTTTTT
NA TRBJ2-5 NA TRBV20-1 11 CSAWSGETQYF TGCAGTGCCTGGTCTGGAGAGACCCAGTACTTC
NA TRBJ1-5 NA TRBV19 14 CASSIPGGRRPQHF TGTGCCAGTAGTATCCCCGGGGGAAGACGGCCCCAGCATTTT
TRBD2 TRBJ2-3 NA TRBV7-2 14 CASSLKAGGDTQYF TGTGCCAGCAGCTTAAAAGCGGGGGGAGATACGCAGTATTTT
NA TRBJ1-5 NA TRBV29-1 13 CSGTPGGNQPQHF TGCAGCGGTACTCCAGGGGGCAATCAGCCCCAGCATTTT
NA TRBJ2-2 NA TRBV7-6 13 CASSLGSIGELFF TGTGCCAGCAGCCTTGGTTCTATCGGGGAGCTGTTTTTT
TRBD1 TRBJ1-2 NA TRBV5-1 16 CASSPGGRLANYGYTF TGCGCCAGCAGCCCAGGGGGACGCTTAGCTAACTATGGCTACACCTTC
TRBD1 TRBJ2-5 once TRBV14 15 CASSRRTGGPETQYF TGTGCCAGCAGCCGCCGGACAGGGGGACCAGAGACCCAGTACTTC
NA TRBJ1-4 NA TRBV20-1 16 CSAVDPQRGAGEKLFF TGCAGTGCCGTAGACCCTCAACGGGGGGCGGGTGAAAAACTGTTTTTT
NA TRBJ2-1 NA TRBV10-3 13 CAISEFGGNEQFF TGTGCCATCAGCGAATTCGGGGGCAATGAGCAGTTCTTC
NA TRBJ1-1 NA TRBV29-1 14 CSVAGTRDYTEAFF TGCAGCGTTGCCGGGACACGGGATTACACTGAAGCTTTCTTT
NA TRBJ1-5 NA TRBV2 17 CASSPSGFGGSNQPQHF TGTGCCAGCAGTCCATCGGGGTTCGGTGGGAGCAATCAGCCCCAGCATTTT